The source of this TCR beta chain is a study of blood T cell repertoires in COVID-19. Study context: T cells, B-cell-depleted T cells, or PBMCs supplied cDNA or gDNA.

Participant age was 18 to 89 years, and participants resided in about 25 US areas. Cohorts were determined from participant-reported clinical history. Per the study methods: Cell counts per sample came from amplifying reference gene primers. Profiling relied on immunoSEQ multiplex PCR, and the TCRdb table lists in-frame clones only, not all of them. That table supplies the V and J calls and clone size; D and trimming were determined from the DNA. The profile shows a few hundred thousand clones, 80% to 95% of them singletons. Germline-derived CDR1 and CDR2 are LNHDA and SQIVND (reference sequence). The CDR3 is 14 amino acids. The V gene end was trimmed by 6 bases and the J gene end by 3 bases; junction bases not matched to a gene: 4.

This sequence joins TRBV19 and TRBJ2-2; 7 positions agree with TRBD1. Sequencing was carried out using PBMCs or T cells enriched from blood (not recorded which). This clonotype was obtained from a woman aged 40 to 50 who had been exposed to COVID-19. CDR3 sequence: CASRLGGYTGELFF. CDR3 in DNA: TGTGCCAGTAGATTAGGGGGCTACACCGGGGAGCTGTTTTTT.